Presented here are 20 T cell receptor beta chains from one specimen sequenced in a study of cytotoxic CD8 clonotypes in ibrutinib-treated CLL. The method was immunoSEQ multiplex PCR; TCRdb's version includes in-frame clones alone and lacks a portion of them. The sample contains about 160,000 clones, 81% of which appear only once. Material: PBMCs, obtained after 12 months of ibrutinib treatment. Receptors originate from a human donor with chronic lymphocytic leukemia.

There are a few counts of this clone. The chain is built from TRBV4-3 and TRBJ1-1; D might be TRBD1 (5 bases). Germline V CDR1 and CDR2: LGHNA, YSLEER. This CDR3 region has 15 residues. Trimming pared 4 bases from V and 1 base from J, leaving 13 bases between. CDR3 sequence (DNA): TGCGCCAGCAGCCCAACAGGAGAAAGGAACACTGAAGCTTTCTTT. This translates into CASSPTGERNTEAFF.

The sample holds one count of this clone. The chain couples TRBV19 to TRBJ2-6; no clear D. The ends were cut back, 6 bases at V and 0 bases at J, with 9 bases in the middle. CDR3 length equals 15 residues. Looked up from germline, CDR1 is LNHDA and CDR2 is SQIVND (reference sequence). The CDR3 DNA is TGTGCCAGTAGCCAACCGAACTCTGGGGCCAACGTCCTGACTTTC. It encodes CASSQPNSGANVLTF.

The gene calls are TRBV7-9 and TRBJ2-2; 7 bases fit TRBD2. Germline CDR1 reads SEHNR; CDR2 reads FQNEAQ (reference sequence). Trimming took 1 base from V and 5 from J; bases not matched to a gene: 10. This CDR3 has 17 residues. The CDR3 reads CASSLVPLAVPTGELFF. Here the CDR3 DNA reads TGTGCCAGCAGCTTAGTTCCCCTAGCGGTACCAACCGGGGAGCTGTTTTTT.

The rearrangement links TRBV28 to TRBJ2-6, with D unresolved. V lost 5 bases to trimming and J lost 0 bases, with 8 bases between them. In germline, CDR1 is MDHEN, CDR2 SYDVKM. The CDR3 contains 15 residues. The CDR3 DNA reads as TGTGCCAGCAGTCGACTTACCTCTGGGGCCAACGTCCTGACTTTC. It yields the protein CASSRLTSGANVLTF.

This clone was recorded only once. The CDR3 region has the DNA TGTGCCAGCAGCGCCGGGACGGTGAGCACTGAAGCTTTCTTT. Translation: CASSAGTVSTEAFF. This chain links TRBV9 with TRBJ1-1; tentative D call: TRBD1 (5 bases). The CDR3 is made up of 14 amino acids. The germline CDR1 and CDR2 sequences are SGDLS and YYNGEE. Trimming left V 3 bases short and J 4 bases short, with 13 bases between. Combining the CDR3 with reference TRBV9 and TRBJ1-1 gives the whole variable domain DSGVTQTPKHLITATGQRVTLRCSPRSGDLSVYWYQQSLDQGLQFLIQYYNGEERAKGNILERFSAQQFPDLHSELNLSSLELGDSALYFCASSAGTVSTEAFFGQGTRLTVV.

This clone was seen once. This sequence joins TRBV28 and TRBJ1-4; D call uncertain. Germline CDR1 reads MDHEN; CDR2 reads SYDVKM. This CDR3 is built from 15 residues. V lost 4 bases and J 5 bases, leaving 14 bases between the germline ends. Written as DNA, the CDR3 is TGTGCCAGCAGTTGGCGCGGCAGGCTAAATGAAAAACTGTTTTTT. This translates into CASSWRGRLNEKLFF.

This clone was found a few times. This sequence joins TRBV5-5 and TRBJ1-3, with a weak D call TRBD1 (5 bases). CDR3 length: 14 residues. V lost 1 base and J 0 bases, leaving 5 bases between the germline ends. Germline V gene lookup returns CDR1 SGHKS and CDR2 YYEKEE (reference sequence). Here the CDR3 DNA reads TGTGCCAGCAGCTTGACAGGCTCTGGAAACACCATATATTTT. It yields the protein CASSLTGSGNTIYF.

This clone was found a few times. The V call is TRBV5-4, the J call TRBJ2-1; 8 nucleotides match TRBD2. The ends lost 0 bases at V and 7 bases at J; junction bases unmatched: 9. This CDR3 has 16 residues. Germline loops: CDR1 SGHNT, CDR2 YYREEE (reference sequence). CDR3 sequence (DNA): TGTGCCAGCAGCTTGGCCGAGCGGGGGTTTATGAATGAGCAGTTCTTC. It is translated as CASSLAERGFMNEQFF.

V usage is TRBV6-5 and J usage is TRBJ2-7, with D perhaps TRBD2 (6 bases). Germline V lookup: CDR1 MNHEY, CDR2 SVGAGI. The CDR3 extends over 14 amino acids. V was pared by 5 bases and J by 6 bases, with 17 bases between. CDR3 sequence (DNA): TGTGCCAGCAGTACCGGGAGATACGGTTTCGAGCAGTACTTC. This gives the protein CASSTGRYGFEQYF.

This chain's CDR3 is CASSPTRVGPTGELFF. The CDR3 DNA sequence: TGTGCCAGCAGTCCAACGCGGGTAGGGCCTACCGGGGAGCTGTTTTTT. The chain recombines TRBV28 with TRBJ2-2; perhaps TRBD2 as D (5 bases). The germline gives CDR1 MDHEN, CDR2 SYDVKM. V lost 5 bases to trimming and J lost 5 bases, with 18 bases between them. The CDR3 extends over 16 amino acids.

The chain employs TRBV7-9 and TRBJ1-2; D remains ambiguous. Germline lookup yields CDR1 SEHNR and CDR2 FQNEAQ (reference sequence). The CDR3 length is 12 residues. Between the trimmed V and J ends, which lost 7 bases and 2 bases, there was a span of 8 bases. The CDR3 bases are TGTGCCAGCAACGGGCCGAACTATGGCTACACCTTC. Its protein is CASNGPNYGYTF.

This clone was recorded at least ten times. The chain employs TRBV28 and TRBJ1-5, with TRBD1 matching 7 bases. Germline CDR1 MDHEN, CDR2 SYDVKM. The V gene end was trimmed by 5 bases and the J gene end by 5 bases; junction bases not matched to a gene: 6. This CDR3 region has 14 residues. In DNA, the CDR3 is TGTGCCAGCAGTCCCACAGGGGTGTATCAGCCCCAGCATTTT. It specifies CASSPTGVYQPQHF.

There are a few counts of this clone. This rearrangement joins TRBV10-1 to TRBJ2-2; D remains unclear. V lost 3 bases to trimming and J lost 0 bases, with 11 bases between them. The CDR3 covers 16 residues. In germline, CDR1 is WNHNN, CDR2 SYGVQD (reference sequence). CDR3 sequence: CASSDFVASNTGELFF. Here the CDR3 DNA reads TGCGCCAGCAGTGACTTCGTGGCGTCGAACACCGGGGAGCTGTTTTTT.

The rearrangement uses TRBV29-1 and TRBJ2-3; TRBD2 matches at 7 bases. Trimming cost V 6 bases and J 1 base; bases outside gene matches: 10. From germline, CDR1 is SQVTM and CDR2 ANQGSEA. This CDR3 spans 15 amino acids. CDR3 protein: CSVVRREKGTDTQYF. The CDR3 bases are TGCAGCGTCGTAAGGCGGGAGAAGGGCACAGATACGCAGTATTTT.

This chain joins TRBV7-9 and TRBJ2-7; 9 bases line up with TRBD1. The J segment lost 2 bases and the V segment lost 4 bases, leaving 9 bases of the junction unmatched. The V gene's germline CDR1 is SEHNR and CDR2 FQNEAQ (reference sequence). The CDR3 extends over 16 amino acids. CDR3 sequence reads: CASSSPPGQGAYEQYF. In DNA, the CDR3 is TGTGCCAGCAGCTCGCCACCGGGACAGGGAGCCTACGAGCAGTACTTC.

The J gene is TRBJ2-7, the V gene TRBV6-5; D unresolved. Trimming cost V 0 bases and J 2 bases, with 11 bases left between them. The CDR3 totals 15 residues. Germline V gene data show CDR1 as MNHEY and CDR2 as SVGAGI. CDR3 amino acids: CASSYSVIGPYEQYF. The CDR3 nucleotides read TGTGCCAGCAGTTACTCGGTCATCGGCCCCTACGAGCAGTACTTC.

The chain has TRBV4-2 and TRBJ2-1; D is perhaps TRBD1 (7 bases). This CDR3 has 17 residues. Germline V gives CDR1 LGHNA, CDR2 YNFKEQ. V lost 0 bases to trimming and J lost 7 bases, with 19 bases between them. The CDR3 DNA is TGTGCCAGCAGCCAAGAGGATGGCAGGGGGGTCGGAAATGAGCAGTTCTTC. It is translated as CASSQEDGRGVGNEQFF.

The gene calls are TRBV11-2 and TRBJ2-3; a weak D match, TRBD2 (6 bases). CDR3 length: 17 residues. The germline V gene encodes CDR1 SGHAT and CDR2 FQNNGV. Trimming cost V 4 bases and J 0 bases, with 17 bases left between them. The CDR3: CASSSHRGRDSTDTQYF. The CDR3, as DNA: TGTGCCAGCAGCTCCCATCGCGGGCGGGATAGCACAGATACGCAGTATTTT. The entire variable domain, with the rest obtained from reference TRBV11-2 and TRBJ2-3, is as follows: EAGVAQSPRYKIIEKRQSVAFWCNPISGHATLYWYQQILGQGPKLLIQFQNNGVVDDSQLPKDRFSAERLKGVDSTLKIQPAKLEDSAVYLCASSSHRGRDSTDTQYFGPGTRLTVL.

This clone appeared once. The V and J genes are TRBV7-9 and TRBJ2-1, with unresolved D. Germline V gene lookup returns CDR1 SEHNR and CDR2 FQNEAQ (reference sequence). The length of the CDR3 is 16 residues. Trimming removed 6 bases at V and 2 bases at J, with 17 bases between. CDR3 nucleotide sequence: TGTGCCAGCAGAGAACACTTCCAATGGGCCTACAATGAGCAGTTCTTC. Translated, it gives CASREHFQWAYNEQFF.

This clone was counted between two and nine times. This sequence joins TRBV11-3 and TRBJ2-7; tentatively, D is TRBD1 (6 bases). CDR3 size: 13 residues. Per germline, CDR1 SGHNT and CDR2 YENEEA. The ends were cut back, 5 bases at V and 0 bases at J, with 8 bases in the middle. CDR3 region: CASSQDSSYEQYF. The CDR3 DNA reads as TGTGCCAGCAGCCAGGACAGCTCCTACGAGCAGTACTTC.